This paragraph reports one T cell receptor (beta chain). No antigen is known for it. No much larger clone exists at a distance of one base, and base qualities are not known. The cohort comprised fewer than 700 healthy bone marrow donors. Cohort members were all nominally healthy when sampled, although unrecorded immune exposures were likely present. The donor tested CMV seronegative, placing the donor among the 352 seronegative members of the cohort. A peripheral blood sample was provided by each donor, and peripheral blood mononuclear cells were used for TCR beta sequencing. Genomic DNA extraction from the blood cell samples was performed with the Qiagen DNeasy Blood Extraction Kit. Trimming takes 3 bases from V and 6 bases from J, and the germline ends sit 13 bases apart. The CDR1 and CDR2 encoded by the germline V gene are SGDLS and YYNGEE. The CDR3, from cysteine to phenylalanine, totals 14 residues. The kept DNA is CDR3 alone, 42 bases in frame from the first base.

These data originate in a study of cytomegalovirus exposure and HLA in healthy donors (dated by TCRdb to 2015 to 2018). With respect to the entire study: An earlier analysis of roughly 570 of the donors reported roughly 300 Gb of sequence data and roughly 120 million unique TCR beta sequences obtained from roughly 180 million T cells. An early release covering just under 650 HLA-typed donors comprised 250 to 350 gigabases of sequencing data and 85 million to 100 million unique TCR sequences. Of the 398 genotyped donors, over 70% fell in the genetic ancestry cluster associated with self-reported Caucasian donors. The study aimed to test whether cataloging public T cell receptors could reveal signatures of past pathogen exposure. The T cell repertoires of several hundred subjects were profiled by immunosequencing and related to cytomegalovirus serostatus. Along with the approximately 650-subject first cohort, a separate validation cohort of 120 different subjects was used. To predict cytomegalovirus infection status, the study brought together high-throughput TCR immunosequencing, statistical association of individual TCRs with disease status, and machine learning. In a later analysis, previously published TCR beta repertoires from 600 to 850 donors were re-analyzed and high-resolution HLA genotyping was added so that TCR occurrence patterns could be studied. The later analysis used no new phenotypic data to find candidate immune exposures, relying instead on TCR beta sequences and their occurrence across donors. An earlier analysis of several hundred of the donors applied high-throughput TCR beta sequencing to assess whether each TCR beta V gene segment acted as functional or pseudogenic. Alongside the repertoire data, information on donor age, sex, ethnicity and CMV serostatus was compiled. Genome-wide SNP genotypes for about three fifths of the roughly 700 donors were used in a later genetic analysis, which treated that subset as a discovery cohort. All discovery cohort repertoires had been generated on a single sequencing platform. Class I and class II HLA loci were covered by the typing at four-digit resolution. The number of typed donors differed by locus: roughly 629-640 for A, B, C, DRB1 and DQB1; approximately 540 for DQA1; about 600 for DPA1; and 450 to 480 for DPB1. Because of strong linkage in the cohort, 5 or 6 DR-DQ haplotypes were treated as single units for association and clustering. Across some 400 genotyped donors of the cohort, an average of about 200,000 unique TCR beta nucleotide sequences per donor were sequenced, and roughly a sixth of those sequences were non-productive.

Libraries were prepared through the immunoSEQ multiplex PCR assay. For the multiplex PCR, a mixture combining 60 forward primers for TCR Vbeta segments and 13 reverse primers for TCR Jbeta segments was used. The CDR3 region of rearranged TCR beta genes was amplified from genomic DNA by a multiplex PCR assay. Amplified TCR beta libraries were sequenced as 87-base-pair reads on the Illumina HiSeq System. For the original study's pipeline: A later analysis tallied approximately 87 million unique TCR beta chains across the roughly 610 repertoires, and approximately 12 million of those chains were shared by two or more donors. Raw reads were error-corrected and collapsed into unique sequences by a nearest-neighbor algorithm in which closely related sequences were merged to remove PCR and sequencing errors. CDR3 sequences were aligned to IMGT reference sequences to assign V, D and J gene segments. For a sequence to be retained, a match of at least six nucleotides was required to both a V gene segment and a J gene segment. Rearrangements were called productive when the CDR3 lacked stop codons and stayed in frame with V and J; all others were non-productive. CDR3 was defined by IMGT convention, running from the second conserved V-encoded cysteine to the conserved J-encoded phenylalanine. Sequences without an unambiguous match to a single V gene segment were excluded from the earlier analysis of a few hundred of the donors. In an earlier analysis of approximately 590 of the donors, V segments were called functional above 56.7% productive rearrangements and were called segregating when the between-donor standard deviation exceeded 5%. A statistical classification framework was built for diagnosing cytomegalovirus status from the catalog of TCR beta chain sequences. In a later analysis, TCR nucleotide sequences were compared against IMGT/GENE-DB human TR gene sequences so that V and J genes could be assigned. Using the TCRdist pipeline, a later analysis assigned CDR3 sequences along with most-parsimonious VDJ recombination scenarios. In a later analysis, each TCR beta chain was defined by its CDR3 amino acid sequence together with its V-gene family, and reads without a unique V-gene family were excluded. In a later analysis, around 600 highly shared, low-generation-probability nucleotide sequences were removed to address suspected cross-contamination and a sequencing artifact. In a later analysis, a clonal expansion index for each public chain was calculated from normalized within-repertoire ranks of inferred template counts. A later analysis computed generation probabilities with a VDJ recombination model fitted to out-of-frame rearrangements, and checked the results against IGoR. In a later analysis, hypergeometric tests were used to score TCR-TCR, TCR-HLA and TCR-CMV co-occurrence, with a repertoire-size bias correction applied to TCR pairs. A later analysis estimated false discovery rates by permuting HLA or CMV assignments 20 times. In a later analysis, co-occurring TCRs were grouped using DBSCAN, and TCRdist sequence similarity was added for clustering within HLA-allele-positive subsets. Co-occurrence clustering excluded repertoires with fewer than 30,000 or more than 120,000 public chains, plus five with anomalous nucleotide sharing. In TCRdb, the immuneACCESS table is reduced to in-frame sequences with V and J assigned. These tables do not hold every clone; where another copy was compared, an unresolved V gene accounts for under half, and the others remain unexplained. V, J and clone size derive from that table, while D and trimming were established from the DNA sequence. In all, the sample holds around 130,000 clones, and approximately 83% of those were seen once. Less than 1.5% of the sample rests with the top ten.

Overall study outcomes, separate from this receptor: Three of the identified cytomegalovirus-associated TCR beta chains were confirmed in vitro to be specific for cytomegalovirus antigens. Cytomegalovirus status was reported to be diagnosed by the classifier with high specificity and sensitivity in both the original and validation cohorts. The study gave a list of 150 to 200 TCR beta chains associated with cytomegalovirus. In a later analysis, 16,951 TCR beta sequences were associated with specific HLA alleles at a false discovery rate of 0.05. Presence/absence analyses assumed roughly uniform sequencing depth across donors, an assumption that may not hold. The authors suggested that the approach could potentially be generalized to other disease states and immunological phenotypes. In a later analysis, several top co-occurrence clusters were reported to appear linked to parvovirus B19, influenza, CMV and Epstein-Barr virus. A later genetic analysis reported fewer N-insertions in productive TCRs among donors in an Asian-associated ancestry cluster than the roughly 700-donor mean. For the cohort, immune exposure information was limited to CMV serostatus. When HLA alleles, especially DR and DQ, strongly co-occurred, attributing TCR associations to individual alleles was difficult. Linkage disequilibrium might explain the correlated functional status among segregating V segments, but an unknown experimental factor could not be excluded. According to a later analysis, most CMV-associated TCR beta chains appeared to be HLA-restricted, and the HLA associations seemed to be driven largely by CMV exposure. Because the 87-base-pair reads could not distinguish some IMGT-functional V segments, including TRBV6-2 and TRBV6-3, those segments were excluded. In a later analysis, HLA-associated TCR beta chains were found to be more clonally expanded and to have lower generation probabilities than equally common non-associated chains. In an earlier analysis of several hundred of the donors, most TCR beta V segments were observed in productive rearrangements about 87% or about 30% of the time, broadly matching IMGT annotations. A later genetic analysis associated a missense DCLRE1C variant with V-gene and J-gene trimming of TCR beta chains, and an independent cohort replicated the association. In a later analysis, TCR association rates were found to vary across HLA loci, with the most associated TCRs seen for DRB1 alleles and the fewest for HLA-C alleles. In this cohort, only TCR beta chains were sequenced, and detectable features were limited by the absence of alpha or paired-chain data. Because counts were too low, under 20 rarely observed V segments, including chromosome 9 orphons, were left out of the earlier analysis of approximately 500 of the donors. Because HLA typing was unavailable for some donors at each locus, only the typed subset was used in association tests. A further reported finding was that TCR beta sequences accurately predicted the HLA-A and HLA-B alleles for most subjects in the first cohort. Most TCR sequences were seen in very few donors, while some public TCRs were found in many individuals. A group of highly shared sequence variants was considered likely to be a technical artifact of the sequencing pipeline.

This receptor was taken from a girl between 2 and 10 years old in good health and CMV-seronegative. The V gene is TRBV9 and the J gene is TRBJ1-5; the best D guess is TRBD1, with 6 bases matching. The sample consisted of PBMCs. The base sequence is TGTGCCAGCAGCGCGACAGGCTTGGGTCAGCCCCAGCATTTT. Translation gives CASSATGLGQPQHF.